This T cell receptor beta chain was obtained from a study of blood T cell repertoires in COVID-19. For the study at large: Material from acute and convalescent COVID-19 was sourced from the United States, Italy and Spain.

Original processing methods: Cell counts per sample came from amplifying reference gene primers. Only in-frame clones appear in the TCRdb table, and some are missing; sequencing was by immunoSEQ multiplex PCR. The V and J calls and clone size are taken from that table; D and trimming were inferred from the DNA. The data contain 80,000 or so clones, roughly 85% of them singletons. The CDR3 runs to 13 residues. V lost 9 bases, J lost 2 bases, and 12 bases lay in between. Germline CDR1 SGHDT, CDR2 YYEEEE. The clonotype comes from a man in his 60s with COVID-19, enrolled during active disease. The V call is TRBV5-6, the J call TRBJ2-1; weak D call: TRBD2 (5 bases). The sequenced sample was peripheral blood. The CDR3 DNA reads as TGTGCCACCTCCGCGCGGGCCTACAATGAGCAGTTCTTC. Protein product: CATSARAYNEQFF.